These 6 T cell receptor beta chains came from one sample sequenced in a study of blood T cell repertoires in COVID-19. This table comes from immunoSEQ multiplex PCR, and its TCRdb copy is limited to in-frame clones, with some not included. The sample holds roughly 150,000 clones; around 90% are singletons and the top ten take around 10%. Sequences were obtained from peripheral blood. Receptors originate from a woman of 80 years or more with acute or convalescent COVID-19.

The genes are TRBV7-9 and TRBJ1-6, with D perhaps matching TRBD1 (5 bases). Trimming pared 5 bases from V and 10 bases from J, leaving 15 bases between. Germline loops: CDR1 SEHNR, CDR2 FQNEAQ (reference sequence). This CDR3 has 14 residues. CDR3 sequence (DNA): TGTGCCAGCAGCCCTTACGGGGGGGAATCACCCCTCCACTTT. Residues: CASSPYGGESPLHF.

The chain combines TRBV7-9 with TRBJ1-2, with 10 bases identical to TRBD1. Germline V gene lookup returns CDR1 SEHNR and CDR2 FQNEAQ (reference sequence). The CDR3 totals 16 residues. The V gene end was trimmed by 2 bases and the J gene end by 3 bases; junction bases not matched to a gene: 6. The CDR3 loop reads CASSLRTGGLDYGYTF. DNA for the CDR3: TGTGCCAGCAGCTTAAGGACAGGGGGTTTGGACTATGGCTACACCTTC.

The chain employs TRBV5-5 and TRBJ2-2, with D possibly being TRBD1 (5 bases). Trimming stripped 0 bases from V and 2 bases from J, with 8 bases between. The CDR3 sequence is 15 residues long. Germline CDR1 and CDR2: SGHKS and YYEKEE (reference sequence). The CDR3 DNA follows: TGTGCCAGCAGCTTGGAGGACACAAACACCGGGGAGCTGTTTTTT. This encodes CASSLEDTNTGELFF.

This clone was seen more than once but under ten times. The chain has TRBV18 and TRBJ2-7, with TRBD1 matching over 7 bases. The junction had 9 bases not matched to a gene; V was cut back by 3 bases and J by 7 bases. This CDR3 is 14 amino acids long. CDR1 is KGHSH, CDR2 LQKENI, per germline. The CDR3 region has the DNA TGTGCCAGCTCACCGTCCCCGGGACAGAGAGAGCAGTACTTC. It codes for CASSPSPGQREQYF. The full variable domain, completed using reference TRBV18 and TRBJ2-7, is NAGVMQNPRHLVRRRGQEARLRCSPMKGHSHVYWYRQLPEEGLKFMVYLQKENIIDESGMPKERFSAEFPKEGPSILRIQQVVRGDSAAYFCASSPSPGQREQYFGPGTRLTVT.

The rearrangement links TRBV6-5 to TRBJ1-1, with TRBD1 as a possible D gene (6 bases). From germline, CDR1 is MNHEY and CDR2 SVGAGI. Trimming removed 6 bases at V and 8 bases at J, with 10 bases between. The CDR3 loop spans 11 amino acids. The CDR3 DNA reads as TGTGCCAGCAGACGGGGACAAGAAGCTTTCTTT. Its translation: CASRRGQEAFF.

The genes are TRBV5-1 and TRBJ2-2, with D possibly being TRBD1 (6 bases). Per the germline V gene, CDR1 is SGHRS and CDR2 is YFSETQ. V was clipped by 3 bases and J by 5 bases, with 14 bases between them. CDR3 size: 15 residues. CDR3 coding DNA: TGCGCCAGCAGCTCACTACAGGGCTGGACCGGGGAGCTGTTTTTT. Amino acids: CASSSLQGWTGELFF.